Following are 31 T cell receptor beta chains from one sample sequenced in a study of neurological immune-mediated disorders. TCRdb re-derived calls from the 5' RACE reads in MiXCR, one entry per CDR3 protein. The sample records roughly 14,000 distinct CDR3 sequences, around 9.3% being singletons. The sequencing sample was made of PBMCs. The receptor set was obtained from a woman aged 40 to 50 in good health.

This clonotype was counted ten times or more. The gene calls are TRBV4-1 and TRBJ2-2; D remains ambiguous. The CDR3 extends over 17 amino acids. The V gene lost 2 bases and the J gene lost 3 bases, with 16 bases spanning the gap. From germline, CDR1 is MGHRA and CDR2 YSYEKL. In DNA form, the CDR3 reads TGCGCCAGCAGCCAACAGAACTCGGCCTTGGACACCGGGGAGCTGTTTTTT. This codes for CASSQQNSALDTGELFF.

Ten or more counts support this clonotype. The chain couples TRBV9 to TRBJ2-1; 9 bases match TRBD1. Germline CDR1 is SGDLS and CDR2 is YYNGEE. CDR3 length: 15 amino acids. The V and J ends lost 1 base and 5 bases, in that order; junction bases with no gene match: 4. CDR3 sequence: CASSVRDRDHNEQFF. The CDR3 DNA is TGTGCCAGCAGCGTACGGGACAGGGACCACAATGAGCAGTTCTTC. The entire variable domain, with the rest obtained from reference TRBV9 and TRBJ2-1, is as follows: DSGVTQTPKHLITATGQRVTLRCSPRSGDLSVYWYQQSLDQGLQFLIQYYNGEERAKGNILERFSAQQFPDLHSELNLSSLELGDSALYFCASSVRDRDHNEQFFGPGTRLTVL.

There are many counts of this clonotype. The rearrangement joins TRBV10-3 to TRBJ2-5; maybe TRBD2 (5 bases). V shed 2 bases and J shed 4 bases, with 17 bases lying between them. Germline values: CDR1 ENHRY, CDR2 SYGVKD. This CDR3 has 16 residues. CDR3 residues: CAISENRDLILETQYF. The CDR3 region has the DNA TGTGCCATCAGTGAGAACCGGGATTTAATACTAGAGACCCAGTACTTC.

The table lists this clonotype with many counts. CDR3 sequence: CASSLGLFGLANTGELFF. The CDR3 DNA reads TGCGCCAGCAGCTTGGGGTTGTTCGGCTTAGCGAACACCGGGGAGCTGTTTTTT. The V gene is TRBV5-1, the J gene TRBJ2-2; the D is unclear. CDR1 is SGHRS, CDR2 YFSETQ, per germline. Trimming cost V 0 bases and J 0 bases, with 15 bases left between them. The CDR3 consists of 18 residues.

In its sample, this clonotype was seen many times. The V gene is TRBV7-8, the J gene TRBJ2-7; perhaps TRBD2 as D (6 bases). V was pared by 7 bases and J by 6 bases, with 10 bases between. Germline-derived CDR1 and CDR2 are SGHVS and FQNEAQ. This CDR3 spans 11 amino acids. The CDR3 region has the DNA TGTGCCAGCACCAGCGGGCCCGAGCAGTACTTC. Its protein is CASTSGPEQYF.

This rearrangement joins TRBV5-1 to TRBJ1-5; D call uncertain. The end of the DNA is better explained by TRBJ2-3, so the J call may be wrong. The CDR3 loop spans 13 amino acids. Germline values: CDR1 SGHRS, CDR2 YFSETQ. CDR3 DNA sequence: TGCGCCAGCAGCTTAGATAGCAATCAGCCCCAGTATTTT. Amino acid sequence: CASSLDSNQPQYF.

In its sample, this clonotype is medium-sized. The gene calls are TRBV6-5 and TRBJ2-3; D not resolved. The length of the CDR3 is 14 residues. From germline, CDR1 is MNHEY and CDR2 SVGAGI. The V gene lost 2 bases and the J gene lost 5 bases, with 11 bases spanning the gap. Here the CDR3 reads CASSYSPRLDTQYF. Here the CDR3 DNA reads TGTGCCAGCAGTTACAGCCCAAGACTAGATACGCAGTATTTT.

The sample holds many counts of this clonotype. The rearrangement uses TRBV7-8 and TRBJ2-3; TRBD1 agrees at 9 bases. The V and J ends lost 5 bases and 1 base, in that order; junction bases with no gene match: 4. CDR1 is SGHVS and CDR2 is FQNEAQ in the germline V gene. This CDR3 region has 15 residues. CDR3 sequence: CASSPRDRGTDTQYF. The CDR3 DNA follows: TGTGCCAGCAGCCCAAGGGACAGGGGCACAGATACGCAGTATTTT.

This clonotype was observed at least ten times. The chain joins TRBV13 to TRBJ2-4; 10 bases match TRBD1. With V trimmed by 7 bases and J by 5 bases, 2 bases remained unmatched. Germline CDR1 PRHDT, CDR2 FYEKMQ (reference sequence). This CDR3 is built from 13 residues. CDR3: CASIGTGENIQYF. Written as DNA, the CDR3 is TGTGCCAGCATTGGGACAGGGGAAAACATTCAGTACTTC.

This clonotype appeared many times. The chain employs TRBV5-1 and TRBJ2-7, with 11 bases matching TRBD1. The CDR3 has 15 residues. Germline CDR1 SGHRS, CDR2 YFSETQ. J was trimmed by 3 bases and V by 4 bases; bases with no gene match: 6. The CDR3 loop reads CASSRTGGQLYEQYF. CDR3 coding DNA: TGCGCCAGCAGCCGGACAGGGGGCCAACTCTACGAGCAGTACTTC.

The table lists this clonotype with many counts. J is TRBJ1-2 and V is TRBV5-1; D may be TRBD1 (5 bases). The CDR3 runs to 15 residues. Germline loops: CDR1 SGHRS, CDR2 YFSETQ. V lost 6 bases and J 8 bases, leaving 23 bases between the germline ends. CDR3 in DNA: TGCGCCAGCAAGCGGGCAGGGATGGAATCGGGGGGCTACACCTTC. Its protein product is CASKRAGMESGGYTF.

This clonotype showed up many times. The chain combines TRBV5-5 with TRBJ2-1; D possibly corresponds to TRBD1 (5 bases). The V end was cut by 2 bases, the J end by 7 bases, with 13 bases between. There are 14 residues in the CDR3. CDR1 is SGHKS, CDR2 YYEKEE, per germline (reference sequence). In DNA form, the CDR3 reads TGTGCCAGCAGCTTTATCCAGGGTTGGAATGAGCAGTTCTTC. Translating gives CASSFIQGWNEQFF.

This chain uses TRBV3-1 with TRBJ2-6; D gene ambiguous. V was pared by 4 bases and J by 4 bases, with 11 bases between. The CDR3 extends over 15 amino acids. The germline V gene has CDR1 LGHDT and CDR2 YNNKEL (reference sequence). CDR3 loop: CASSPALGGANVLTF. CDR3 nucleotides: TGTGCCAGCAGCCCTGCGTTGGGCGGGGCCAACGTCCTGACTTTC.

This clonotype came up many times. The rearrangement joins TRBV9 to TRBJ2-5; tentatively, D is TRBD2 (6 bases). This CDR3 region has 14 residues. Germline V lookup: CDR1 SGDLS, CDR2 YYNGEE. The ends were cut back, 0 bases at V and 4 bases at J, with 10 bases in the middle. The CDR3 nucleotides are TGTGCCAGCAGCGTAGGTGGAGGGAGAGAGACCCAGTACTTC. It yields the protein CASSVGGGRETQYF.

This clonotype has a count of ten or more. The V and J genes are TRBV20-1 and TRBJ2-7; 9 nucleotides match TRBD2. This CDR3 has 17 residues. V was clipped by 1 base and J by 5 bases; unmatched bases: 15. CDR1 and CDR2 from the germline V gene are DFQATT and SNEGSKA (reference sequence). In DNA form, the CDR3 reads TGCAGTGCTAGAGGGGTTGCGGGGCGGGAGGGCCTGGACGAGCAGTACTTC. It codes for CSARGVAGREGLDEQYF.

In this sample, this clonotype turned up many times. The chain has TRBV20-1 and TRBJ2-7, with TRBD2 identical over 15 bases. The V and J ends lost 1 base and 4 bases, in that order; junction bases with no gene match: 11. Germline V gene sequence: CDR1 DFQATT, CDR2 SNEGSKA (reference sequence). This CDR3 has 18 residues. The DNA for the CDR3 is TGCAGTGCTAGAGTCACGAGGACTAGCGGGAGGGCTCAGTACGAGCAGTACTTC. It translates to CSARVTRTSGRAQYEQYF.

This clonotype has at least ten counts. This chain links TRBV3-1 with TRBJ2-1; D ambiguous. Looked up from germline, CDR1 is LGHDT and CDR2 is YNNKEL (reference sequence). V lost 4 bases, J lost 0 bases, and 7 bases lay in between. The CDR3 spans 14 residues. The CDR3 reads CASSLSSSYNEQFF. CDR3 nucleotides: TGTGCCAGCAGCCTAAGTAGCTCCTACAATGAGCAGTTCTTC.

The table lists this clonotype with many counts. V is TRBV6-5 and J is TRBJ1-2; TRBD1 is a possible D gene (6 bases). Trimming stripped 2 bases from V and 11 bases from J, with 12 bases between. CDR3 size: 12 residues. Per germline, CDR1 MNHEY and CDR2 SVGAGI. This CDR3 reads CASSYAGTGYTF. Written as DNA, the CDR3 is TGTGCCAGCAGTTACGCTGGTACAGGGTACACCTTC.

This clonotype was seen many times. This rearrangement joins TRBV3-1 to TRBJ2-5; D is unclear. V was trimmed by 0 bases and J by 7 bases, leaving 0 bases between them. This CDR3 is 10 amino acids long. Per germline, CDR1 LGHDT and CDR2 YNNKEL (reference sequence). In DNA form, the CDR3 reads TGTGCCAGCAGCCAAGAGACCCAGTACTTC. Its translation is CASSQETQYF.

This clonotype showed up many times. The J gene is TRBJ1-2, the V gene TRBV29-1; no reliable D call. The CDR3 runs to 13 residues. The V gene lost 1 base and the J gene lost 6 bases, with 12 bases spanning the gap. The V gene's germline CDR1 is SQVTM and CDR2 ANQGSEA. The CDR3 DNA follows: TGCAGCGTTGAAGCTTTAGGGCAGCATGGCTACACCTTC. It specifies CSVEALGQHGYTF.

Ten or more counts support this clonotype. V usage is TRBV9 and J usage is TRBJ2-3; TRBD2 matches 9 bases. The V gene's germline CDR1 is SGDLS and CDR2 YYNGEE. The V gene end was trimmed by 3 bases and the J gene end by 0 bases; junction bases not matched to a gene: 14. The CDR3 totals 19 residues. The CDR3 region is CASSARGREGRQSTDTQYF. The CDR3 nucleotides are TGTGCCAGCAGCGCGAGAGGGCGGGAGGGCCGACAGAGCACAGATACGCAGTATTTT.

This clonotype was recorded many times. The chain links TRBV6-4 to TRBJ2-3, with D maybe TRBD2 (6 bases). Germline assignment: CDR1 MRHNA and CDR2 SNTAGT. The CDR3 covers 13 residues. Trimming shortened V by 4 bases and J by 8 bases, and 13 bases separated the two germline ends. CDR3 bases: TGTGCCAGCAGTGCCCCCGGAGCGGGTACGCAGTATTTT. Protein: CASSAPGAGTQYF.

This clonotype was picked up many times. The chain recombines TRBV29-1 with TRBJ2-1; 7 nucleotides agree with TRBD1. Trimming removed 3 bases from V and 7 bases from J; junction bases left unmatched: 9. The CDR3 consists of 14 residues. Germline assignment: CDR1 SQVTM and CDR2 ANQGSEA. The CDR3 nucleotides read TGCAGCGTTGACCTAGGACAGGTAGTGAATGAGCAGTTCTTC. This encodes CSVDLGQVVNEQFF.

This clonotype was seen at least ten times. This chain links TRBV10-3 with TRBJ2-5; a weak D match, TRBD2 (5 bases). Germline V gene data show CDR1 as ENHRY and CDR2 as SYGVKD. The CDR3 consists of 14 residues. The V gene lost 5 bases and the J gene lost 1 base, with 11 bases spanning the gap. The CDR3 spells CAISKLGGQETQYF. The CDR3 DNA sequence: TGTGCCATCAGTAAGCTAGGAGGCCAAGAGACCCAGTACTTC.

The V call is TRBV9, the J call TRBJ1-2; TRBD1 matches at 7 bases. Germline CDR1 is SGDLS and CDR2 is YYNGEE. Trimming removed 4 bases from V and 0 bases from J; junction bases left unmatched: 9. CDR3 length: 16 amino acids. The CDR3 here is CASSRDSVFANYGYTF. The CDR3, as DNA: TGTGCCAGCAGCCGGGACAGCGTATTTGCTAACTATGGCTACACCTTC.

This clonotype was seen many times. CDR3 nucleotide sequence: TGCAGTGCCACCTTTTATGAACAGGGGGCTCAGCCCCAGCATTTT. Amino acids: CSATFYEQGAQPQHF. The V and J genes are TRBV20-1 and TRBJ1-5, with TRBD1 matching 9 bases. Germline V gene data show CDR1 as DFQATT and CDR2 as SNEGSKA (reference sequence). This CDR3 has 15 residues. Losses at the gene ends were 6 bases for V and 6 bases for J; bases not matched to a gene: 12.

This clonotype has at least ten counts. This chain connects TRBV7-8 to TRBJ1-1; 10 positions match TRBD1. The CDR3 length is 14 residues. Trimming cost V 5 bases and J 5 bases; bases outside gene matches: 5. Germline CDR1 and CDR2: SGHVS and FQNEAQ. In DNA, the CDR3 is TGTGCCAGCAGCCCTTGGACAGGGGGGACTGAAGCTTTCTTT. Translation: CASSPWTGGTEAFF.

By share, this clonotype ranks as large. The chain carries TRBV5-1 and TRBJ1-1; a weak D match, TRBD1 (5 bases). The CDR3 contains 15 residues. V was cut by 0 bases and J by 1 base, with 10 bases left in between. Germline loops: CDR1 SGHRS, CDR2 YFSETQ. CDR3 protein: CASSLVATGNTEAFF. For the CDR3, the DNA is TGCGCCAGCAGCTTGGTCGCTACAGGGAACACTGAAGCTTTCTTT.

This clonotype was recorded many times. This chain uses TRBV7-9 with TRBJ1-1, with 8 bases identical to TRBD1. This CDR3 spans 16 amino acids. Looked up from germline, CDR1 is SEHNR and CDR2 is FQNEAQ (reference sequence). The V and J ends lost 3 bases and 3 bases, in that order; junction bases with no gene match: 9. This CDR3 is CASSLGQGAFDTEAFF. In DNA, the CDR3 is TGTGCCAGCAGCTTGGGGCAGGGGGCATTTGACACTGAAGCTTTCTTT.

This clonotype was detected many times. V gene TRBV7-2 combines with J gene TRBJ2-7, with 9 positions matching TRBD1. Germline CDR1 reads SGHTA; CDR2 reads FQGNSA. Trimming cost V 5 bases and J 1 base; bases outside gene matches: 6. The CDR3 is 15 residues long. The CDR3 reads CASSLRDRASYEQYF. In DNA form, the CDR3 reads TGTGCCAGCAGCCTCCGGGACAGGGCTTCCTACGAGCAGTACTTC.

This clonotype was observed at least ten times. This chain links TRBV12-3 or TRBV12-4 with TRBJ2-3, with 11 bases matching TRBD2. The trim removed 4 bases at V and 5 bases at J, leaving 11 bases unmatched. The CDR3 is 17 residues long. CDR3 coding DNA: TGTGCCAGCAGTTGGGGACCACTAGCGGGAGTAAGAGATACGCAGTATTTT. This codes for CASSWGPLAGVRDTQYF.